This passage covers 21 T cell receptor beta chains from one sample sequenced in a study of regulatory T cells in long-lasting Graves disease. Researchers made TCR beta libraries by using iRepertoire HTBI primers and running Arm-PCR on CDR3 regions. TCRdb reprocessed the multiplex PCR reads with MiXCR, giving one entry per CDR3 protein. The sample yields 400,000 to 500,000 distinct CDR3 sequences, roughly 23% seen once. Regarding time point: persistent/refractory GD, antithyroid drugs over 5 years with positive TRAb. Extracted PBMC RNA gave rise to the TCR library. Sequencing used peripheral blood mononuclear cells (PBMCs), obtained when the disease was refractory, from a patient treated with antithyroid drugs. These receptors were taken from a female donor with Graves disease.

As to this clonotype: It differs at one base from a far larger clone, so likely a read error. The rearrangement joins TRBV6-1 to TRBJ2-2; D is unclear. Trimming left V 6 bases short and J 6 bases short, with 8 bases between. CDR1 MNHNS and CDR2 SASEGT come from the germline V gene. The CDR3 extends over 12 amino acids. Written as DNA, the CDR3 is TGTGCCAGCAGCCCACCACCCGGGGAGCTGTTTTTT. It yields the protein CASSPPPGELFF.

The CDR3, as DNA: TGCGCCAGCAGTGACGGACAGGGGGCGAGTGGCTACACCTTC. Amino acid sequence: CASSDGQGASGYTF. This chain joins TRBV10-2 and TRBJ1-2, with 11 positions matching TRBD1. The CDR3 covers 14 residues. The V gene's germline CDR1 is WSHSY and CDR2 SAAADI. Losses at the gene ends were 3 bases for V and 7 bases for J; bases not matched to a gene: 4.

This clonotype is a singleton in its sample. The chain uses TRBV7-9 and TRBJ1-2; 7 bases map to TRBD1. The CDR3 totals 15 residues. Unmatched junction bases numbered 12, after V lost 4 bases and J lost 7 bases. CDR1 SEHNR and CDR2 FQNEAQ come from the germline V gene (reference sequence). In nucleotides, the CDR3 is TGTGCCAGCAGCTCCCGCCCTACAGGGGTGGGTGGCTACACCTTC. Translated: CASSSRPTGVGGYTF.

This clonotype has just a few counts. The rearrangement joins TRBV4-1 to TRBJ2-7; 9 bases are a match to TRBD1. Germline values: CDR1 MGHRA, CDR2 YSYEKL. The CDR3 runs 17 residues. The V segment lost 1 base and the J segment 3 bases; nucleotides outside the gene matches: 10. The CDR3 loop reads CASSQVVPGQGFYEQYF. The CDR3 DNA reads as TGCGCCAGCAGCCAAGTCGTCCCGGGACAGGGTTTCTACGAGCAGTACTTC.

This clonotype has at least ten counts. This rearrangement joins TRBV6-1 to TRBJ2-2; TRBD1 agrees at 8 bases. J gave up 2 bases and V 8 bases, and 1 base lay outside the gene matches. Germline CDR1 reads MNHNS; CDR2 reads SASEGT. This CDR3 spans 13 amino acids. The CDR3 sequence: CASDRGNTGELFF. The CDR3 DNA reads TGTGCCAGCGACAGGGGCAACACCGGGGAGCTGTTTTTT.

This clonotype was observed at least ten times. V gene TRBV6-1 combines with J gene TRBJ2-7; D is unresolved. The CDR3 has 16 residues. V gave up 2 bases and J gave up 0 bases, with 14 bases separating them. Per germline, CDR1 MNHNS and CDR2 SASEGT. Here the CDR3 DNA reads TGTGCCAGCAGTGAAAGATTGAGGAATCCCTCCTACGAGCAGTACTTC. This encodes CASSERLRNPSYEQYF.

This clonotype showed up just a few times. The genes are TRBV2 and TRBJ2-7; D unresolved. Deletions cut 6 bases from V and 6 bases from J, with 12 bases between. The CDR3 has 12 amino acids. CDR1 is SNHLY, CDR2 FYNNEI, per germline. The chain's CDR3 is CASSSLESEQYF. The DNA of the CDR3 is TGTGCCAGCAGCAGCTTGGAATCCGAGCAGTACTTC.

This clonotype has at least ten counts. The rearrangement joins TRBV19 to TRBJ2-5, with a possible D match to TRBD1 (6 bases). Deletions cut 0 bases from V and 5 bases from J, with 10 bases between. The length of the CDR3 is 14 residues. Germline V lookup: CDR1 LNHDA, CDR2 SQIVND (reference sequence). The CDR3 loop is CASSIEQGGETQYF. The DNA for the CDR3 is TGTGCCAGTAGTATAGAACAGGGTGGGGAGACCCAGTACTTC.

The rearrangement joins TRBV27 to TRBJ1-4; D gene ambiguous. V was cut by 3 bases and J by 5 bases, with 7 bases left in between. The V gene's germline CDR1 is MNHEY and CDR2 SMNVEV (reference sequence). The CDR3 is 13 amino acids. CDR3 amino acids: CASSFRGNEKLFF. CDR3 nucleotides: TGTGCCAGCAGTTTTCGAGGAAATGAAAAACTGTTTTTT. Complete variable domain (other parts from reference TRBV27 and TRBJ1-4): EAQVTQNPRYLITVTGKKLTVTCSQNMNHEYMSWYRQDPGLGLRQIYYSMNVEVTDKGDVPEGYKVSRKEKRNFPLILESPSPNQTSLYFCASSFRGNEKLFFGSGTQLSVL.

The sample holds many counts of this clonotype. The rearrangement links TRBV7-3 to TRBJ2-2; D uncertain. Germline-derived CDR1 and CDR2 are SGHTA and FQGTGA. Trimming cost V 6 bases and J 0 bases, with 8 bases left between them. CDR3 size: 14 residues. CDR3 DNA sequence: TGTGCCAGCAGGCAAAATACGAACACCGGGGAGCTGTTTTTT. Protein product: CASRQNTNTGELFF.

The chain links TRBV20-1 to TRBJ1-4; the match to TRBD1 covers 9 bases. The V segment lost 6 bases and the J segment 6 bases; nucleotides outside the gene matches: 5. The CDR3 is 13 amino acids. CDR1 and CDR2 from the germline V gene are DFQATT and SNEGSKA (reference sequence). The CDR3 loop reads CSAPRTGDEKLFF. The CDR3 DNA is TGCAGTGCCCCCCGGACAGGGGATGAAAAACTGTTTTTT.

A few counts support this clonotype. The chain joins TRBV20-1 to TRBJ2-7; tentative D call: TRBD2 (6 bases). This CDR3 is built from 12 residues. Germline lookup yields CDR1 DFQATT and CDR2 SNEGSKA (reference sequence). The CDR3 spells CSGLPRDGEQYF. DNA of the CDR3: TGCAGCGGACTACCTCGGGATGGAGAGCAGTACTTC.

The table lists this clonotype with a few counts. With only one base between it and a far larger clone, this is likely a read error. The CDR3 sequence: CASSFRDRPYEQYF. The CDR3 DNA sequence: TGTGCCAGCAGTTTCCGGGACAGACCCTACGAGCAGTACTTC. This chain uses TRBV27 with TRBJ2-7; 7 nucleotides match TRBD1. The CDR3 contains 14 residues. Germline CDR1 and CDR2: MNHEY and SMNVEV (reference sequence). J was trimmed by 2 bases and V by 3 bases; bases with no gene match: 4.

This clonotype was recorded at least ten times. The CDR3 sequence is CASSSGAKGSYEQYF. The CDR3 region has the DNA TGTGCCAGCAGTTCCGGGGCAAAGGGCTCCTACGAGCAGTACTTC. V is TRBV28 and J is TRBJ2-7, with D perhaps matching TRBD1 or TRBD2 (5 bases each). CDR1 is MDHEN and CDR2 is SYDVKM in the germline V gene. This CDR3 spans 15 amino acids. The V end lost 4 bases, the J end lost 0 bases, and 13 bases lay between the germline ends.

This clonotype was detected many times. Germline is not matched at one junction end, which may reflect a read error. The V call is TRBV2, the J call TRBJ1-4; 7 positions agree with TRBD1. Germline assignment: CDR1 SNHLY and CDR2 FYNNEI. This CDR3 region has 15 residues. The CDR3: CASREGQAPNEKLFF. CDR3 coding DNA: TGTGCCAGCAGGGAAGGACAGGCCCCTAATGAAAAACTGTTTTTT.

The table lists this clonotype with a few counts. The chain uses TRBV20-1 and TRBJ2-3; 7 positions agree with TRBD1. Germline assignment: CDR1 DFQATT and CDR2 SNEGSKA (reference sequence). The CDR3 consists of 14 residues. Trimming took 3 bases from V and 1 from J; bases not matched to a gene: 4. CDR3 sequence (DNA): TGCAGTGCTAGCTGGACAGGCCGCACAGATACGCAGTATTTT. It translates to CSASWTGRTDTQYF.

The V gene is TRBV5-5, the J gene TRBJ2-2, with D perhaps matching TRBD1 (7 bases). This CDR3 has 15 amino acids. The germline V and J ends were trimmed by 4 bases and 8 bases, with 18 bases remaining between them. The V gene's germline CDR1 is SGHKS and CDR2 YYEKEE (reference sequence). The CDR3 coding sequence is TGTGCCAGCAGCGGCGGGACAGTTTTTTCTGGGGAGCTGTTTTTT. This gives the protein CASSGGTVFSGELFF. Filled out from reference TRBV5-5 and TRBJ2-2, the complete variable domain reads DAGVTQSPTHLIKTRGQQVTLRCSPISGHKSVSWYQQVLGQGPQFIFQYYEKEERGRGNFPDRFSARQFPNYSSELNVNALLLGDSALYLCASSGGTVFSGELFFGEGSRLTVL.

This clonotype was found a few times. The V call is TRBV11-2, the J call TRBJ2-7; the D is unclear. CDR1 and CDR2 from the germline V gene are SGHAT and FQNNGV. The length of the CDR3 is 13 residues. The germline V and J ends were trimmed by 1 base and 5 bases, with 9 bases remaining between them. The CDR3: CASSLALWDEQYF. As DNA, the CDR3 is TGTGCCAGCAGCTTAGCGTTATGGGACGAGCAGTACTTC.

In its sample, this clonotype was seen many times. CDR3 sequence: CASTGLVSNYEQYF. DNA of the CDR3: TGTGCCAGCACAGGACTCGTGTCAAACTACGAGCAGTACTTC. The chain combines TRBV2 with TRBJ2-7; D might be TRBD2 (5 bases). CDR1 SNHLY and CDR2 FYNNEI come from the germline V gene. Trimming took off 7 bases at V and 3 bases at J, with 16 bases between the two ends. The CDR3 loop spans 14 amino acids.

This clonotype came up many times. The chain has TRBV13 and TRBJ1-1; D is ambiguous. CDR1 is PRHDT and CDR2 is FYEKMQ in the germline V gene (reference sequence). V lost 4 bases, J lost 4 bases, and 16 bases lay in between. The CDR3 extends over 15 amino acids. The CDR3 sequence: CASSWTGPRRTEAFF. CDR3 nucleotides: TGTGCCAGCAGCTGGACGGGCCCACGCCGCACTGAAGCTTTCTTT. Together with reference TRBV13 and TRBJ1-1, the CDR3 gives the full variable domain: AAGVIQSPRHLIKEKRETATLKCYPIPRHDTVYWYQQGPGQDPQFLISFYEKMQSDKGSIPDRFSAQQFSDYHSELNMSSLELGDSALYFCASSWTGPRRTEAFFGQGTRLTVV.

The table lists this clonotype with a few counts. This sequence joins TRBV12-3 or TRBV12-4 and TRBJ2-3; 8 bases match TRBD2. Germline trimming cut 4 bases from V and 10 bases from J; bases unmatched to any gene: 13. This CDR3 has 15 residues. CDR3 loop: CASSSVGTRMFPQYF. Written as DNA, the CDR3 is TGTGCCAGCAGTTCAGTGGGGACTAGAATGTTTCCGCAGTATTTT.